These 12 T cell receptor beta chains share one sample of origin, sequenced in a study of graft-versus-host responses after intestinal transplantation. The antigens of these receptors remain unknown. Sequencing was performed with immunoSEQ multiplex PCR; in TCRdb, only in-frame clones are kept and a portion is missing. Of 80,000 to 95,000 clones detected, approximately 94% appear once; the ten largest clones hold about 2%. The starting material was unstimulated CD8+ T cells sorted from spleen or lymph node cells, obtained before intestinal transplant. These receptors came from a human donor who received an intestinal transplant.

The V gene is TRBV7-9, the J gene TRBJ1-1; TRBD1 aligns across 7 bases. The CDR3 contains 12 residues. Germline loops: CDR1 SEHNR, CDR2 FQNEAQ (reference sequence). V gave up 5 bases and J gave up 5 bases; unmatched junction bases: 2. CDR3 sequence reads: CASSPQGTEAFF. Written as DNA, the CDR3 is TGTGCCAGCAGCCCACAGGGGACTGAAGCTTTCTTT.

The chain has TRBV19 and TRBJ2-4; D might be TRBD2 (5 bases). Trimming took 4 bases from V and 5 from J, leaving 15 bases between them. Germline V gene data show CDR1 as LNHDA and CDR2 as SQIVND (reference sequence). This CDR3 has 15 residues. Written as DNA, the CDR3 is TGTGCCAGTAGTAGCGGGTCGGGGTCGGAAAACATTCAGTACTTC. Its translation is CASSSGSGSENIQYF.

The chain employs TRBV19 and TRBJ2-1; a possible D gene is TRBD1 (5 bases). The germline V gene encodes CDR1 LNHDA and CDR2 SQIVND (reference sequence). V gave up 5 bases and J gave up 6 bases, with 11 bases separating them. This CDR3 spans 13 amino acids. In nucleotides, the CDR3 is TGTGCCAGTAGTTACTCCAGGGCCAATGAGCAGTTCTTC. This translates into CASSYSRANEQFF.

The CDR3: CASSLRDTTDTQYF. The CDR3 DNA follows: TGCGCCAGCAGCCTCCGGGACACCACAGATACGCAGTATTTT. The rearrangement links TRBV4-3 to TRBJ2-3, with D tentatively TRBD1 (6 bases). CDR3 length: 14 amino acids. V gave up 4 bases and J gave up 2 bases, with 10 bases separating them. The germline CDR1 and CDR2 sequences are LGHNA and YSLEER.

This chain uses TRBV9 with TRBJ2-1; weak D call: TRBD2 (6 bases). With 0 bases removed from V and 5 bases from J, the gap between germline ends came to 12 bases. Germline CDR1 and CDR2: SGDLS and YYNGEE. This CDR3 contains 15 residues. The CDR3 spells CASSVVGRRDNEQFF. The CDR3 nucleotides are TGTGCCAGCAGCGTAGTAGGGAGGAGGGACAATGAGCAGTTCTTC.

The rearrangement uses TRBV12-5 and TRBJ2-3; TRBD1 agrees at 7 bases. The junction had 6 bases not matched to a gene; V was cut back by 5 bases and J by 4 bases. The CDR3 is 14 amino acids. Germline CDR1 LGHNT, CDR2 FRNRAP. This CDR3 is CASGITGAPDTQYF. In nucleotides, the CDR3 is TGTGCTAGTGGTATTACAGGGGCCCCAGATACGCAGTATTTT.

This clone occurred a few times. The DNA for the CDR3 is TGTGCCAGCAGGACGGGGAACACCATATATTTT. As protein: CASRTGNTIYF. The chain carries TRBV6-5 and TRBJ1-3; D is ambiguous. Trimming took 6 bases from V and 7 from J, leaving 7 bases between them. Looked up from germline, CDR1 is MNHEY and CDR2 is SVGAGI. The CDR3 totals 11 residues.

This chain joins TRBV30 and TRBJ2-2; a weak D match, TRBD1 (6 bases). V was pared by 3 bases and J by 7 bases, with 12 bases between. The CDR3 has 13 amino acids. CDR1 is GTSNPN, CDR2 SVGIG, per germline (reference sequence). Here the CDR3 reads CAWSTGTNGELFF. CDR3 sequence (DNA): TGTGCCTGGAGCACAGGGACAAACGGGGAGCTGTTTTTT.

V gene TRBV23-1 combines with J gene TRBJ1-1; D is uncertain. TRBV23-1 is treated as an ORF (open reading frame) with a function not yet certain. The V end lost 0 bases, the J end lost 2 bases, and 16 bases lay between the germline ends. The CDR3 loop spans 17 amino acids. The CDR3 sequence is CASSQSLTEDLNTEAFF. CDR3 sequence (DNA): TGCGCCAGCAGTCAATCATTGACGGAGGACCTTAACACTGAAGCTTTCTTT.

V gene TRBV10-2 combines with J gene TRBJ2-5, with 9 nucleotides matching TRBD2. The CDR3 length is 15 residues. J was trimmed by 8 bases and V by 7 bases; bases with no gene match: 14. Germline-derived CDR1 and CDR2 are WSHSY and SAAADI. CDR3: CASKGEGRGGYTQYF. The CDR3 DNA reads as TGCGCCAGCAAAGGCGAGGGGCGGGGGGGCTACACCCAGTACTTC.

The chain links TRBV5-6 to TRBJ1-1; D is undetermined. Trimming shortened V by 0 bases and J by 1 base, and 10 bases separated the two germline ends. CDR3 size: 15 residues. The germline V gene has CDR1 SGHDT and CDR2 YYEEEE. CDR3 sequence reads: CASSLALAANTEAFF. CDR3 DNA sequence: TGTGCCAGCAGCTTGGCGCTGGCCGCGAACACTGAAGCTTTCTTT. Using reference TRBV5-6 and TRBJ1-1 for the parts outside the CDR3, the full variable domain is DAGVTQSPTHLIKTRGQQVTLRCSPKSGHDTVSWYQQALGQGPQFIFQYYEEEERQRGNFPDRFSGHQFPNYSSELNVNALLLGDSALYLCASSLALAANTEAFFGQGTRLTVV.

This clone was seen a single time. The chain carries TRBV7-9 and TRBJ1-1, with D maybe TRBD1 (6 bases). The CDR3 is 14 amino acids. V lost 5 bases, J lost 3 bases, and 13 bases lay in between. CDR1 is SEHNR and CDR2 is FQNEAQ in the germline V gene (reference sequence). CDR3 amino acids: CASSTSEGDTEAFF. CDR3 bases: TGTGCCAGCAGCACCTCTGAGGGGGACACTGAAGCTTTCTTT.